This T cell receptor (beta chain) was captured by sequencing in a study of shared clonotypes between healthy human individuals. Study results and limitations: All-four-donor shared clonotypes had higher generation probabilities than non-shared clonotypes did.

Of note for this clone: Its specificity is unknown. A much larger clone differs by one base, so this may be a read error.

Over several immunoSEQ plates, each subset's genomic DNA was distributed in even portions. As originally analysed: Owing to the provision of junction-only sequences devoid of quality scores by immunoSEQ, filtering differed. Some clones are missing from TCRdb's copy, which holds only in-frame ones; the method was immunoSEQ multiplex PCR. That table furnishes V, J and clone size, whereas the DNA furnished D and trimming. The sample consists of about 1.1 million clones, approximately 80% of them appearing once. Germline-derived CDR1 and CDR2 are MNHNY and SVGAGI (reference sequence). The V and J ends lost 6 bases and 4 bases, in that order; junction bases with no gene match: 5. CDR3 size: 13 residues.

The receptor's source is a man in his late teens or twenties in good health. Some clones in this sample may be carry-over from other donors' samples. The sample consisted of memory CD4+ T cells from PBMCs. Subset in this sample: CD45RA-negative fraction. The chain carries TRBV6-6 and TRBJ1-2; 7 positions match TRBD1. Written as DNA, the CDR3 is TGTGCCAGCAGCCGGGACAGCTCCTATGGCTACACCTTC. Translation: CASSRDSSYGYTF.